The clone carrying this T cell receptor (beta chain) was seen a handful of times. TCRdb independently ran MiXCR on the RT-PCR reads; one entry per CDR3 protein. The table shows around 700,000 distinct CDR3 sequences, with 11% to 15% occurring only once. V shed 5 bases and J shed 7 bases, with 15 bases lying between them. CDR3 length: 13 residues. Germline V gives CDR1 SGHTS, CDR2 YDEGEE. The rearrangement joins TRBV5-8 to TRBJ1-2; D gene uncertain. The origin of this receptor is a female donor in good health, serving as a healthy control. The specimen sequenced was memory CD4+ T cells from blood. CDR3 in amino acids: CASRRLYPTGYTF. CDR3 in DNA: TGTGCCAGCAGACGACTCTACCCCACTGGCTACACCTTC.